A single sample is the source of the 17 T cell receptor beta chains below, sequenced in a study of OX40 agonist ivuxolimab in advanced cancers. Data came from immunoSEQ multiplex PCR; TCRdb stores just in-frame clones and leaves some out. The sample contains approximately 60,000 clones, approximately 87% of which appear only once. Material: CD4+ or CD8+ T cells sorted from blood, obtained in a trial of the OX40 agonist ivuxolimab. These receptors came from an adult with an advanced solid tumor such as melanoma, head and neck, liver or kidney cancer.

J is TRBJ1-5 and V is TRBV7-6; D is undetermined. Germline CDR1 SGHVS, CDR2 FNYEAQ. V lost 1 base and J 2 bases, leaving 6 bases between the germline ends. The length of the CDR3 is 14 residues. CDR3 nucleotides: TGTGCCAGCAGCTTAGGTGTTGGCAATCAGCCCCAGCATTTT. Amino acids: CASSLGVGNQPQHF.

The chain couples TRBV2 to TRBJ2-7; D is possibly TRBD1 or TRBD2 (5 bases each). Germline values: CDR1 SNHLY, CDR2 FYNNEI. The CDR3 loop spans 15 amino acids. The V gene lost 2 bases and the J gene lost 3 bases, with 14 bases spanning the gap. Here the CDR3 DNA reads TGTGCCAGCAGTGAAATGGGGCGGGCCCTCTACGAGCAGTACTTC. Its protein is CASSEMGRALYEQYF.

This rearrangement joins TRBV15 to TRBJ2-5; 7 bases align to TRBD1. V gave up 0 bases and J gave up 1 base; unmatched junction bases: 5. The CDR3 sequence is 16 residues long. The V gene's germline CDR1 is LNHNV and CDR2 YYDKDF (reference sequence). The CDR3 here is CATSRERGPGQETQYF. The CDR3 DNA sequence: TGTGCCACCAGCAGAGAGAGGGGGCCGGGCCAAGAGACCCAGTACTTC.

The chain combines TRBV28 with TRBJ2-6, with D possibly matching TRBD2 (5 bases). Per the germline V gene, CDR1 is MDHEN and CDR2 is SYDVKM. Between the trimmed V and J ends, which lost 10 bases and 2 bases, there was a span of 9 bases. The CDR3 consists of 13 residues. CDR3 in amino acids: CATSLTGANVLTF. The CDR3 region has the DNA TGTGCCACTAGCTTGACTGGGGCCAACGTCCTGACTTTC.

This chain links TRBV5-8 with TRBJ2-3; perhaps TRBD2 as D (5 bases). CDR3 length: 14 amino acids. V lost 4 bases to trimming and J lost 2 bases, with 11 bases between them. Looked up from germline, CDR1 is SGHTS and CDR2 is YDEGEE. CDR3 region: CASSPGIFTDTQYF. The CDR3 nucleotides are TGTGCCAGCAGCCCGGGGATTTTCACAGATACGCAGTATTTT.

The V and J genes are TRBV19 and TRBJ2-2; 8 nucleotides agree with TRBD2. Germline values: CDR1 LNHDA, CDR2 SQIVND (reference sequence). The CDR3 runs 15 residues. J was trimmed by 4 bases and V by 5 bases; bases with no gene match: 6. The CDR3 loop is CASSSSGSPTGELFF. CDR3 DNA: TGTGCCAGTAGTTCGAGCGGGAGTCCCACCGGGGAGCTGTTTTTT.

The chain has TRBV27 and TRBJ2-7; 14 bases are shared with TRBD2. The V and J ends lost 5 bases and 7 bases, in that order; junction bases with no gene match: 4. Germline CDR1 and CDR2: MNHEY and SMNVEV (reference sequence). This CDR3 region has 14 residues. The CDR3 DNA is TGTGCCAGCAGTAGACTAGCGGGGGGGCAGGAGCAGTACTTC. It specifies CASSRLAGGQEQYF.

The chain is built from TRBV2 and TRBJ1-2; 9 bases line up with TRBD1. The CDR3 totals 15 residues. CDR1 is SNHLY and CDR2 is FYNNEI in the germline V gene. J gave up 3 bases and V 5 bases, and 7 bases lay outside the gene matches. The CDR3 nucleotides are TGTGCCAGCAGTTATTATACAGGGGGCGACTATGGCTACACCTTC. Translating it yields CASSYYTGGDYGYTF. The variable domain in full, completed from reference TRBV2 and TRBJ1-2, reads EPEVTQTPSHQVTQMGQEVILRCVPISNHLYFYWYRQILGQKVEFLVSFYNNEISEKSEIFDDQFSVERPDGSNFTLKIRSTKLEDSAMYFCASSYYTGGDYGYTFGSGTRLTVV.

The V gene is TRBV5-1, the J gene TRBJ2-5, with D maybe TRBD2 (6 bases). V lost 0 bases and J 4 bases, leaving 19 bases between the germline ends. Germline-derived CDR1 and CDR2 are SGHRS and YFSETQ. This CDR3 has 17 residues. The CDR3 region has the DNA TGCGCCAGCAGCTTGGGGAGGAGGGCAGGGATTTCAGAGACCCAGTACTTC. Its protein product is CASSLGRRAGISETQYF. Supplemented by reference TRBV5-1 and TRBJ2-5, the full variable domain reads KAGVTQTPRYLIKTRGQQVTLSCSPISGHRSVSWYQQTPGQGLQFLFEYFSETQRNKGNFPGRFSGRQFSNSRSEMNVSTLELGDSALYLCASSLGRRAGISETQYFGPGTRLLVL.

The chain has TRBV6-1 and TRBJ2-1, with 7 nucleotides matching TRBD2. CDR3 length equals 14 residues. V was clipped by 10 bases and J by 4 bases; unmatched bases: 10. The germline gives CDR1 MNHNS, CDR2 SASEGT. Written as DNA, the CDR3 is TGTGCCACCTGGTCTTGGGGGGGGTACAATGAGCAGTTCTTC. Its translation is CATWSWGGYNEQFF.

This clone was detected a few times. The chain employs TRBV27 and TRBJ1-6; D unclear. The germline gives CDR1 MNHEY, CDR2 SMNVEV (reference sequence). V was shortened by 8 bases and J by 9 bases, with 14 bases between the two germline ends. The CDR3 totals 13 residues. The CDR3 sequence is CASGTKGSSPLHF. CDR3 sequence (DNA): TGTGCCAGCGGCACCAAGGGTAGTTCACCCCTCCACTTT.

The rearrangement links TRBV18 to TRBJ1-4, with a weak D call TRBD1 (5 bases). CDR1 and CDR2 from the germline V gene are KGHSH and LQKENI. V lost 0 bases to trimming and J lost 8 bases, with 16 bases between them. The CDR3 consists of 16 residues. The CDR3 DNA reads TGTGCCAGCTCACCACCAGGGACGTTGGATAACGAAAAACTGTTTTTT. It translates to CASSPPGTLDNEKLFF.

The V call is TRBV2, the J call TRBJ1-1; D not resolved. V shed 0 bases and J shed 7 bases, with 9 bases lying between them. Germline lookup yields CDR1 SNHLY and CDR2 FYNNEI. The CDR3 extends over 13 amino acids. The CDR3 coding sequence is TGTGCCAGCAGTGAAGCGTATCTGGGTGAAGCTTTCTTT. Residues: CASSEAYLGEAFF.

The chain recombines TRBV7-2 with TRBJ2-5; TRBD2 matches 8 bases. CDR3 length equals 14 residues. With V trimmed by 2 bases and J by 5 bases, 4 bases remained unmatched. Germline CDR1 SGHTA, CDR2 FQGNSA. The CDR3 here is CASSLRGGLETQYF. CDR3 DNA: TGTGCCAGCAGCTTACGGGGGGGTTTGGAGACCCAGTACTTC.

The genes are TRBV2 and TRBJ2-7; TRBD1 matches 8 bases. CDR1 and CDR2 (germline): SNHLY, FYNNEI. The CDR3 sequence is 14 residues long. J was trimmed by 0 bases and V by 6 bases; bases with no gene match: 4. CDR3 DNA: TGTGCCAGCAGGACCGGGACAGGCTCCTACGAGCAGTACTTC. It yields the protein CASRTGTGSYEQYF. Full variable domain (missing parts from reference TRBV2 and TRBJ2-7): EPEVTQTPSHQVTQMGQEVILRCVPISNHLYFYWYRQILGQKVEFLVSFYNNEISEKSEIFDDQFSVERPDGSNFTLKIRSTKLEDSAMYFCASRTGTGSYEQYFGPGTRLTVT.

The chain is built from TRBV19 and TRBJ1-5; D might be TRBD1 (6 bases). From germline, CDR1 is LNHDA and CDR2 SQIVND (reference sequence). This CDR3 comprises 14 residues. V lost 6 bases and J 7 bases, leaving 16 bases between the germline ends. The CDR3 nucleotides read TGTGCCAGTAGGGAACAGGGTTCATTGCAGCCCCAGCATTTT. It is translated as CASREQGSLQPQHF.

A few counts support this clone. The chain is built from TRBV7-2 and TRBJ2-5; 9 nucleotides match TRBD1. The J segment lost 5 bases and the V segment lost 5 bases, leaving 15 bases of the junction unmatched. Germline V CDR1 and CDR2: SGHTA, FQGNSA. CDR3 length equals 17 residues. CDR3 loop: CASSPRVVTGGAETQYF. The DNA for the CDR3 is TGTGCCAGCAGCCCAAGGGTGGTGACAGGGGGTGCGGAGACCCAGTACTTC.